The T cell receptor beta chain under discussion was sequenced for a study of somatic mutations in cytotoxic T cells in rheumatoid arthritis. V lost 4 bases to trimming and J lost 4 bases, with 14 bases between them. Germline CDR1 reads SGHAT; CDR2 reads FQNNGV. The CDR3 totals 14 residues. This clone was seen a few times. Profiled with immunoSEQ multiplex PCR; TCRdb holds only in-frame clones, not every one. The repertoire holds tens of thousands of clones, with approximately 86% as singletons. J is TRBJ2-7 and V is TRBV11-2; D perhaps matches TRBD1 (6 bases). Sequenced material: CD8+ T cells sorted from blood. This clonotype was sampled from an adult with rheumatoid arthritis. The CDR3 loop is CASSYGTQTYEQYF. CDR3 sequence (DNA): TGTGCCAGCAGCTACGGGACACAAACTTACGAGCAGTACTTC.